This T cell receptor (beta chain) was retrieved from a study of beta chain features in type 1 diabetes (dated by TCRdb to 2017 to 2018). Concerning the study at large: Patients and healthy donors did not differ in mean age, gender distribution, total cell number or subset yield. Across all samples, about 110 million sorted cells were examined, and cell number per subset correlated strongly with RNA yield. In the study, TCRB repertoires of sorted circulating CD4+ T cell subsets from recently diagnosed type 1 diabetes patients were compared with those of matched healthy donors. Regulatory and stem cell-like memory subsets were isolated from only 8 patients and about 8 healthy donors, whereas naive and central memory subsets came from all 30 or so donors.

Each donor gave one peripheral blood draw, about 110 mL on average, collected into heparinised tubes. Naive, central memory, regulatory and stem cell-like memory CD4+ T cells were sorted on a BD FACSAria II using a panel including CD45RO, CCR7, CD25, CD127, CD95 and CD27. Every sorted population had a purity above 98%. PBMCs were isolated immediately by Lymphoprep density gradient centrifugation and stained directly without culture. So that batch effects would be minimized, each experiment stained and sorted samples in pairs, pairing one healthy donor with one patient. Germline trimming amounts to 0 bases on V and 5 bases on J, with 6 as the count of junction bases outside the gene matches. The CDR3 measures 16 amino acids from cysteine to phenylalanine. The CDR3 DNA has 48 bases and is translated from base 1. The CDR1 and CDR2 encoded by the germline V gene are LGHNA and YSLEER. This clone was counted a few times. Its binding antigen is unknown. No quality values exist for individual bases; no much larger clone is one base distant.

Results and caveats for the whole study, not just this receptor: Because small numbers of individuals were included in the HLA sub-analyses, any influence of HLA type on TCRB rearrangement was left unresolved. Because cDNA was sequenced instead of genomic DNA, activated cells with high expression could be over-represented, although the groups did not differ in activation or CD3 levels. At VDJ recombination sites, type 1 diabetes patients had fewer insertions and more deleted nucleotides, which implies abnormalities in thymic rearrangement. Naive, central memory and regulatory TCRB repertoires appeared to be more similar among patients than among healthy donors. Type 1 diabetes patients showed a moderate but significant shortening of TCRB CDR3 length in all four CD4+ subsets. PCR might favor shorter templates, but patient and control samples were amplified and corrected together, so any skew would affect both groups equally.

All of the isolated RNA was reverse transcribed with the High Capacity cDNA Reverse Transcription Kit, so expressed TCRB transcripts were sequenced. Naive, central memory and regulatory T cell samples underwent deep immunoSEQ sequencing, averaging roughly 3.4 million total reads per sample. Sorted cells were lysed in RLT buffer, and RNA was extracted using DNase-treated RNeasy Micro or Mini kits according to cell number. Each cell subset was processed on its own to prevent cross-contamination, while patient and healthy donor samples were processed together. TCRB sequences were amplified from cDNA with the immunoSEQ multiplex PCR, producing 87-bp fragments spanning the CDR3 region. Sequencing of the amplicons was done on the Illumina HiSeq platform. The paper's processing steps were these. PCR bias was corrected computationally using synthetic template baselines, and reads within Hamming distance 2 were collapsed, with unmergeable singletons discarded. Reads were aligned against IMGT to assign V, D and J genes, CDR3 length and insertions or deletions at six rearrangement sites. Within each subset, clonotype counts were normalized to sorted cell number, and only after that were true diversity and Gini coefficients computed with the tcR R package. Repertoire sharing was quantified using the overlap coefficient calculated on TCRB nucleotide sequences. Out-of-frame TCRB sequences from naive cells were analyzed to stand in for the pre-selection repertoire. Not all clones reach the TCRdb copy of this immuneACCESS table, which keeps in-frame sequences only. Checked studies attribute under half of the gap to unresolved V genes and leave the rest unexplained. Clone size and the V and J calls come from that table; the DNA yielded D and trimming. The sample profile shows about 400,000 clones; over 9.5% of them were found once. The ten top clones hold more than 0.015% of the sample.

The sample taken for sequencing was naive CD4+ T cells from blood. The sample's cell subset or site label is to be understood as: true naive CD4+ T cells. The TCR originated in a man between 18 and 35 years old in good health. Recombination linked TRBV4-3 to TRBJ2-1; 8 junctional bases match TRBD1. The CDR3 amino acid sequence is: CASSQDFRTGNNEQFF. The nucleotide sequence reads TGCGCCAGCAGCCAAGATTTTAGGACAGGGAACAATGAGCAGTTCTTC.